This T cell receptor beta chain was profiled in a study of blood T cell repertoires in COVID-19. Study information: T cells, B-cell-depleted T cells, or PBMCs provided the cDNA or gDNA that served as material.

The method was immunoSEQ multiplex PCR; TCRdb's version includes in-frame clones alone and lacks a portion of them. This table has about 190,000 clones, 80% to 90% appearing once. The V gene end was trimmed by 5 bases and the J gene end by 11 bases; junction bases not matched to a gene: 8. Germline V gene sequence: CDR1 SGHTA, CDR2 FQGTGA. The CDR3 has 14 residues. Sequenced sample: peripheral blood. The receptor was derived from a young man with acute or convalescent COVID-19. The V and J genes are TRBV7-3 and TRBJ1-4; the match to TRBD1 covers 10 bases. CDR3 sequence: CASSPGQGVGKLFF. The DNA for the CDR3 is TGTGCCAGCAGCCCCGGACAGGGGGTCGGGAAACTGTTTTTT. The full variable domain, in which reference TRBV7-3 and TRBJ1-4 provide the parts outside the CDR3, is GAGVSQTPSNKVTEKGKYVELRCDPISGHTALYWYRQSLGQGPEFLIYFQGTGAADDSGLPNDRFFAVRPEGSVSTLKIQRTERGDSAVYLCASSPGQGVGKLFFGSGTQLSVL.